The clone carrying this T cell receptor (beta chain) came up once. What it binds is not known. Molecular barcoding with unique molecular identifiers was used for the TCRbeta library. Using its own MiXCR run on the PCR reads, TCRdb lists one record per CDR3 protein. This sample has roughly 32,000 distinct CDR3 sequences, with 5% to 7.5% found just once. This entry is derived from a study of T-cell reconstitution after alpha-beta-depleted transplantation in children. The study's findings and limits: Surviving recipient T cells and thymic progenitors produced the high day-60 TCRbeta diversity seen in some patients. The main origin of T-cell counts and diversity one year after transplant was newly produced T cells. Reports say that about two months after transplant, the alpha-beta T cells came out of several hundred graft clones that had expanded.

The CDR3 totals 14 residues. Germline CDR1 and CDR2: LNHNV and YYDKDF (reference sequence). The genes are TRBV15 and TRBJ2-5; no clear D. The J call could be wrong; TRBJ2-7 is a better fit for the DNA end. The sequence came from a child under two years old who had a stem cell transplant for acute myeloid leukemia, so the T cells may come from the graft donor. Sample: peripheral blood, taken 60 days after TCRalphabeta/CD19-depleted stem cell transplant. DNA for the CDR3: TGTGCCACCAGCAGGCCAGAAAATTCCTACGAGCAGTACTTC. It is translated as CATSRPENSYEQYF.